The 14 T cell receptor beta chains in this list originate from one sample, sequenced in a study of response to subunit inactivated influenza vaccine. TCRdb recomputed calls from the RT-PCR reads with MiXCR, one row per CDR3 protein. The sample has hundreds of thousands of distinct CDR3 sequences, around 13% seen once; the top ten hold 13%. This sample comprised PBMCs from blood, obtained roughly 47 days after vaccination. These receptors were taken from a man in his fifties or sixties who received an inactivated influenza vaccine.

This clonotype was counted only a few times. The chain has TRBV7-2 and TRBJ2-3; 13 positions agree with TRBD2. This CDR3 has 17 residues. V lost 3 bases, J lost 4 bases, and 7 bases stayed unmatched. Germline V gene data show CDR1 as SGHTA and CDR2 as FQGNSA. CDR3 nucleotides: TGTGCCAGCAGCTTTCGACTAGCGGGGGGAGGATCAGATACGCAGTATTTT. This encodes CASSFRLAGGGSDTQYF.

In this sample, this clonotype turned up many times. The rearrangement uses TRBV12-3 or TRBV12-4 and TRBJ1-3; D may be TRBD1 (5 bases). CDR3 length: 16 residues. Trimming cost V 6 bases and J 0 bases, with 15 bases left between them. The CDR3 nucleotides read TGTGCCAGCAGCCGGGGGTGGTCCTTCTCTGGAAACACCATATATTTT. Its translation is CASSRGWSFSGNTIYF.

The V call is TRBV7-7, the J call TRBJ2-5, with 9 bases matching TRBD2. The CDR3 contains 15 residues. Germline V gives CDR1 SSHAT, CDR2 FNYEAQ (reference sequence). After removal of 5 bases from V and 3 bases from J, the junction contained 7 bases not matched to a gene. CDR3 sequence reads: CASSAWVAGEETQYF. DNA for the CDR3: TGTGCCAGCAGCGCCTGGGTAGCGGGAGAAGAGACCCAGTACTTC.

The chain combines TRBV3-1 with TRBJ2-7; weak D call: TRBD1 (5 bases). Germline loops: CDR1 LGHDT, CDR2 YNNKEL (reference sequence). The CDR3 is 13 residues long. Trimming removed 4 bases at V and 4 bases at J, with 11 bases between. CDR3 region: CASSPGKGYEQYF. The CDR3 DNA reads as TGTGCCAGCAGCCCAGGGAAGGGGTACGAGCAGTACTTC.

This clonotype was counted only a few times. The chain links TRBV10-3 to TRBJ1-6; D is perhaps TRBD1 (5 bases). CDR1 is ENHRY, CDR2 SYGVKD, per germline. V was shortened by 5 bases and J by 8 bases, with 7 bases between the two germline ends. The CDR3 is made up of 12 amino acids. CDR3 amino acids: CAISSRDSPLHF. The CDR3 DNA follows: TGTGCCATCAGTTCCAGGGATTCACCCCTCCACTTT.

The chain combines TRBV24-1 with TRBJ1-5, with D possibly being TRBD1 (6 bases). This CDR3 contains 15 residues. Trimming pared 6 bases from V and 0 bases from J, leaving 11 bases between. Germline V CDR1 and CDR2: KGHDR, SFDVKD. CDR3 sequence (DNA): TGTGCCACCAGTCCAGGGGCTTATAGCAATCAGCCCCAGCATTTT. Translated, it gives CATSPGAYSNQPQHF.

This clonotype turned up a few times. The J gene is TRBJ1-5, the V gene TRBV6-5; the D is unclear. This CDR3 is built from 13 residues. Trimming shortened V by 0 bases and J by 7 bases, and 7 bases separated the two germline ends. Germline values: CDR1 MNHEY, CDR2 SVGAGI. The DNA of the CDR3 is TGTGCCAGCAGTTACTCTCCTGACCAGCCCCAGCATTTT. It is translated as CASSYSPDQPQHF.

This clonotype came up a few times. The V and J genes are TRBV20-1 and TRBJ2-7; the match to TRBD2 covers 10 bases. There are 14 residues in the CDR3. V was pared by 0 bases and J by 6 bases, with 5 bases of the junction left unmatched. The germline V gene encodes CDR1 DFQATT and CDR2 SNEGSKA (reference sequence). DNA for the CDR3: TGCAGTGCTAGAGAGTCTAGCGGGAGCCCCGAGCAGTACTTC. Amino acids: CSARESSGSPEQYF.

This chain links TRBV18 with TRBJ2-1; 7 bases match TRBD2. CDR1 and CDR2 (germline): KGHSH, LQKENI. This CDR3 is built from 13 residues. V gave up 3 bases and J gave up 8 bases; unmatched junction bases: 4. The DNA of the CDR3 is TGTGCCAGCTCACCCCCGACTAGCCATGAGCAGTTCTTC. This encodes CASSPPTSHEQFF.

This clonotype was counted only a few times. The V gene is TRBV12-3 or TRBV12-4, the J gene TRBJ2-3, with D possibly being TRBD2 (7 bases). The CDR3 spans 16 residues. V dropped 2 bases and J dropped 0 bases, with 12 bases sitting between them. The DNA for the CDR3 is TGTGCCAGCAGTTTAATTGCGGGGGCTAGCACAGATACGCAGTATTTT. Its protein is CASSLIAGASTDTQYF.

This clonotype was detected only a few times. The chain combines TRBV5-6 with TRBJ2-3, with D tentatively TRBD1 or TRBD2 (5 bases each). The CDR3 runs 16 residues. Germline CDR1 is SGHDT and CDR2 is YYEEEE. Trimming stripped 4 bases from V and 5 bases from J, with 20 bases between. The CDR3 reads CASSRASSWGIDTQYF. Written as DNA, the CDR3 is TGTGCCAGCAGCCGTGCCTCCTCCTGGGGGATAGATACGCAGTATTTT.

This clonotype was found a few times. The chain has TRBV28 and TRBJ2-1; 8 positions match TRBD1. This CDR3 contains 14 residues. V lost 2 bases, J lost 7 bases, and 4 bases stayed unmatched. CDR1 is MDHEN and CDR2 is SYDVKM in the germline V gene. The CDR3 sequence: CASSLGRGRNEQFF. The CDR3, as DNA: TGTGCCAGCAGTTTAGGCAGGGGGCGAAATGAGCAGTTCTTC.

This clonotype was observed a few times. The V call is TRBV6-4, the J call TRBJ2-5; unclear D gene. Trimming cost V 0 bases and J 5 bases, with 10 bases left between them. The CDR3 contains 14 residues. Germline-derived CDR1 and CDR2 are MRHNA and SNTAGT. The CDR3 loop reads CASSDSSPVETQYF. CDR3 DNA sequence: TGTGCCAGCAGTGACTCGAGCCCCGTGGAGACCCAGTACTTC.

In this sample, this clonotype turned up a few times. The chain uses TRBV20-1 and TRBJ2-7; either TRBD1 or TRBD2 may fit D (5 bases each). This CDR3 is built from 15 residues. Germline assignment: CDR1 DFQATT and CDR2 SNEGSKA (reference sequence). The germline V and J ends were trimmed by 3 bases and 4 bases, with 19 bases remaining between them. The CDR3 protein is CSARPLTSEGYEQYF. In DNA form, the CDR3 reads TGCAGTGCTAGGCCCCTAACATCCGAGGGGTACGAGCAGTACTTC.